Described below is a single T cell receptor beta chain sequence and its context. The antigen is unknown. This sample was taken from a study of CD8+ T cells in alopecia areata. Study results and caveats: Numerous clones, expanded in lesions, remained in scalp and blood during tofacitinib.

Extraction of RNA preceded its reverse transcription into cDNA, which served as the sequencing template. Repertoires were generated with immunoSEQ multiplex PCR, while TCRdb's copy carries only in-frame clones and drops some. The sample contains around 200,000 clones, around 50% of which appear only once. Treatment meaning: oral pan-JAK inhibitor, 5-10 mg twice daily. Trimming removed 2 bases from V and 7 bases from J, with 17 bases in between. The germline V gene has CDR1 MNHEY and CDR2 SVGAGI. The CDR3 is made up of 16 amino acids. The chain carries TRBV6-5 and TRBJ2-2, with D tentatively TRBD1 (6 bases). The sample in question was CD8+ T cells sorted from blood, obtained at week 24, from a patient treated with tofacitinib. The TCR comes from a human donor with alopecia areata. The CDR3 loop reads CASSYASQGFSGELFF. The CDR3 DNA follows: TGTGCCAGCAGTTACGCATCTCAGGGGTTTAGCGGGGAGCTGTTTTTT.